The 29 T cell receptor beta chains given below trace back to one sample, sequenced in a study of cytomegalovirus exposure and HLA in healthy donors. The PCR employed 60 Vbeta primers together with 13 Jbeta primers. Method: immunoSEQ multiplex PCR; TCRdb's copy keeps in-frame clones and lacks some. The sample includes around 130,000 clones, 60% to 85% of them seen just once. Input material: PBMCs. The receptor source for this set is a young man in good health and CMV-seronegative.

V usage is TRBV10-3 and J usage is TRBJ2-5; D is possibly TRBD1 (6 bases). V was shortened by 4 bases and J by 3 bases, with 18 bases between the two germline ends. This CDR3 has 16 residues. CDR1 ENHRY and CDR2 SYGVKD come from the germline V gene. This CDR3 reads CAISGRLTGDEETQYF. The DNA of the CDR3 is TGTGCCATCAGTGGCCGACTGACAGGAGACGAAGAGACCCAGTACTTC.

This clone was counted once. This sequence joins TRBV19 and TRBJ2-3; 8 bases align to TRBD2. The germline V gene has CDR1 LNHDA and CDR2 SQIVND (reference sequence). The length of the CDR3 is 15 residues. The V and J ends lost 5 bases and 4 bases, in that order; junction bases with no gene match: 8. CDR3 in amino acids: CASSVSGGAADTQYF. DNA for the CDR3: TGTGCCAGTAGTGTTTCGGGAGGGGCGGCAGATACGCAGTATTTT.

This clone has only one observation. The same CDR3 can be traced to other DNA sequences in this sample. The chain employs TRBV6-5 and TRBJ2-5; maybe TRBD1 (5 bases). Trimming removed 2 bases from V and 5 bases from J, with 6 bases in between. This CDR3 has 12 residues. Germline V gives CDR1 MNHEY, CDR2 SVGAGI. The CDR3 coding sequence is TGTGCCAGCAGTTACAGGGGTGAGACCCAGTACTTC. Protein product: CASSYRGETQYF.

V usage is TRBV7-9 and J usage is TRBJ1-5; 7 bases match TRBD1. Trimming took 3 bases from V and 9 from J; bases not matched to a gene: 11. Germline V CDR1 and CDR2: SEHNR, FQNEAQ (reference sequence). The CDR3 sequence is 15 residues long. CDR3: CASSLSRQGWSPQHF. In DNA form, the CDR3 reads TGTGCCAGCAGCTTGAGCCGACAGGGTTGGTCGCCCCAGCATTTT.

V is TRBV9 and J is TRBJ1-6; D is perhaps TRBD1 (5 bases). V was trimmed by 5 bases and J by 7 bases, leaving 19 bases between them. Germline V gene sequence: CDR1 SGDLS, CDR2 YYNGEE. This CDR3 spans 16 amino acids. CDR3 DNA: TGTGCCAGCAGTATTCAAGGGGAGGCAGCCAATTCACCCCTCCACTTT. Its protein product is CASSIQGEAANSPLHF.

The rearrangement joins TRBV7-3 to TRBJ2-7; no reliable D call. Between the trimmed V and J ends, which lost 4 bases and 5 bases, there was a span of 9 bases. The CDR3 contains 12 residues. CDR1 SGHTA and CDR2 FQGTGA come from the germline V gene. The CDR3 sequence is CASSSGGNEQYF. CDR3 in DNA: TGTGCCAGCAGCTCCGGTGGTAACGAGCAGTACTTC.

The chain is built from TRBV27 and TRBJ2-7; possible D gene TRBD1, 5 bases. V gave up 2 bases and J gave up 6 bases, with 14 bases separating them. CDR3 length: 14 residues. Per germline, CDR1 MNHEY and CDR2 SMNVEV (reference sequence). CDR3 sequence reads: CASSLGVRVGEQYF. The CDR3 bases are TGTGCCAGCAGTTTAGGGGTCAGGGTAGGCGAGCAGTACTTC.

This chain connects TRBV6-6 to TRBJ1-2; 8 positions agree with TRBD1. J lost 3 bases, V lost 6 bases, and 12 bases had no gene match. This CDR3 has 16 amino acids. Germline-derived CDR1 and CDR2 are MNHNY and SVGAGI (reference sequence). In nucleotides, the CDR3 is TGTGCCAGCAGCCAATCGGGTGGACAGGGACACTATGGCTACACCTTC. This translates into CASSQSGGQGHYGYTF.

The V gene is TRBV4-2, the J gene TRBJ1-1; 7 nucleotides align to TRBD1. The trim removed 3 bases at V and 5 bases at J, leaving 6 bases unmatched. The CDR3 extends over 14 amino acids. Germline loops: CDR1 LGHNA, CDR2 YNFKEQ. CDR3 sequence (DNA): TGTGCCAGCAGCCAGGTGACAGGGCGAACTGAAGCTTTCTTT. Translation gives CASSQVTGRTEAFF.

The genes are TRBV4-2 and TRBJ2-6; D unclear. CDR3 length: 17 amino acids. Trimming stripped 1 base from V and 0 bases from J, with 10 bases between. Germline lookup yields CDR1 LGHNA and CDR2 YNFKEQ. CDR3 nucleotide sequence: TGTGCCAGCAGCCAAGTTTCACTAACCTCTGGGGCCAACGTCCTGACTTTC. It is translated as CASSQVSLTSGANVLTF.

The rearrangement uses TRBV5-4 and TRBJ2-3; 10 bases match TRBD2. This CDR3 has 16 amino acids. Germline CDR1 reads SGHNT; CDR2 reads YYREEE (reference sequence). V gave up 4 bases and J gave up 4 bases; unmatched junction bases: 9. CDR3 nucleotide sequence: TGTGCCAGCAGCCCGAGCGGGGGGGCCGCCGCAGATACGCAGTATTTT. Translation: CASSPSGGAAADTQYF.

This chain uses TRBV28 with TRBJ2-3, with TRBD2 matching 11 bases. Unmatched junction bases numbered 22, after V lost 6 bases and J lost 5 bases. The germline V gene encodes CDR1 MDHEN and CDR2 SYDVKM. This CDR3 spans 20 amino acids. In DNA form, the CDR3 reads TGTGCCAGCAGGGACTTGCCCCGACTAGCGGGGCCTGACGAGGTAGATACGCAGTATTTT. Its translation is CASRDLPRLAGPDEVDTQYF.

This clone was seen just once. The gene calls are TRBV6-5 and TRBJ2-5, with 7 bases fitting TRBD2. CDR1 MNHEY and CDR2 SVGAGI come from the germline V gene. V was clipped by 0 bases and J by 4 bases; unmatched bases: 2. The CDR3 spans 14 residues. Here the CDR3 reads CASSYSGGGETQYF. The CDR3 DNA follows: TGTGCCAGCAGTTACTCGGGCGGGGGAGAGACCCAGTACTTC.

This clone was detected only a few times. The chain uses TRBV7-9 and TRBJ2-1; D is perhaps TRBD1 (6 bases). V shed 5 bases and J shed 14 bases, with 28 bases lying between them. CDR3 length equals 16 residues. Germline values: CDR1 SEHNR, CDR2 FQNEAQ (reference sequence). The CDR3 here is CASSPETGSLRESEFF. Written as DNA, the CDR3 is TGTGCCAGCAGCCCGGAAACAGGGAGTCTTAGGGAGTCGGAGTTCTTC.

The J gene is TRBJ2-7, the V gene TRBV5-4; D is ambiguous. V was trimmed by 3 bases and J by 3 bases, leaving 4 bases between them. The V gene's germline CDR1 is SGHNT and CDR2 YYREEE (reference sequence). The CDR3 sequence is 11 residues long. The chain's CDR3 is CASSSNYEQYF. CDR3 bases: TGTGCCAGCAGCTCCAACTACGAGCAGTACTTC.

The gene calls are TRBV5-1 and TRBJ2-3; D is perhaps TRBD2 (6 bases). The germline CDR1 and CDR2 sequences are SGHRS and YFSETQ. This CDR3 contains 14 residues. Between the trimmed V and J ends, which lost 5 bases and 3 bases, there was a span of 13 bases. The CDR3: CASRALSGTDTQYF. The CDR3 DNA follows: TGCGCCAGCAGGGCGCTAAGCGGGACAGATACGCAGTATTTT. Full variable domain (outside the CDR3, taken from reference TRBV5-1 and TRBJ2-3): KAGVTQTPRYLIKTRGQQVTLSCSPISGHRSVSWYQQTPGQGLQFLFEYFSETQRNKGNFPGRFSGRQFSNSRSEMNVSTLELGDSALYLCASRALSGTDTQYFGPGTRLTVL.

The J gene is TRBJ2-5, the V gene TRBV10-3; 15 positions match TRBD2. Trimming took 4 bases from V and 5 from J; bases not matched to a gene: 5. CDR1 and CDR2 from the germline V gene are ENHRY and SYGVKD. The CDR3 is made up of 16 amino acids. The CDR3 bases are TGTGCCATCAGTGGGACTAGCGGGGGGGACGTGGAGACCCAGTACTTC. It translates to CAISGTSGGDVETQYF.

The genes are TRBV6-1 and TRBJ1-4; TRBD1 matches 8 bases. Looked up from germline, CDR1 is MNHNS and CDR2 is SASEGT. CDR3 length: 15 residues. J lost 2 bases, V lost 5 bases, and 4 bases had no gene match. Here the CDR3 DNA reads TGTGCCAGCAGTCCCACAGGGGGGACTAATGAAAAACTGTTTTTT. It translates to CASSPTGGTNEKLFF.

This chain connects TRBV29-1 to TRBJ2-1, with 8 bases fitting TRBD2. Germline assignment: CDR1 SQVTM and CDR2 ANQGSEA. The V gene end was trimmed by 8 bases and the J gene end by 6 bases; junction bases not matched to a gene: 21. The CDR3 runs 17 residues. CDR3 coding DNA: TGCAGCATTACCGGACGACGCTGGCGGGGGGTGTCCAATGAGCAGTTCTTC. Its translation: CSITGRRWRGVSNEQFF.

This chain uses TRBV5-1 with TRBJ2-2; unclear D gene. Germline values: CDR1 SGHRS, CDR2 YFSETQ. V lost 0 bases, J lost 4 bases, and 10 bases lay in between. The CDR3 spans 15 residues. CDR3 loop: CASSLASSSTGELFF. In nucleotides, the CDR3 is TGCGCCAGCAGCTTGGCCTCATCGAGCACCGGGGAGCTGTTTTTT.

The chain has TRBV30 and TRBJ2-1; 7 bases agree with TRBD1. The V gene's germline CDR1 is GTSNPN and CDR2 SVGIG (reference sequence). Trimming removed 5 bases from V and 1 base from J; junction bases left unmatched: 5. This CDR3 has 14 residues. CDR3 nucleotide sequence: TGTGCCTGGGACAGGGTCCGATCCTACAATGAGCAGTTCTTC. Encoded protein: CAWDRVRSYNEQFF.

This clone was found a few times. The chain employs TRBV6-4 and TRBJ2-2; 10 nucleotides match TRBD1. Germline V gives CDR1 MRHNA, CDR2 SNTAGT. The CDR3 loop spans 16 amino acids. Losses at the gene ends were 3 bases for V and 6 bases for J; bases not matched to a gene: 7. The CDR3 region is CASSETSGQGSGELFF. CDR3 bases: TGTGCCAGCAGTGAGACTTCGGGACAGGGGTCCGGGGAGCTGTTTTTT.

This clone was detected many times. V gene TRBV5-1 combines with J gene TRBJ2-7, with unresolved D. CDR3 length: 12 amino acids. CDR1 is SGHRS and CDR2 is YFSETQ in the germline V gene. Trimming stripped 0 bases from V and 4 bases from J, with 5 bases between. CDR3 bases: TGCGCCAGCAGCTTGGACGAGTACGAGCAGTACTTC. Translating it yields CASSLDEYEQYF. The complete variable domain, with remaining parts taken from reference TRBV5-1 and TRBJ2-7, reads KAGVTQTPRYLIKTRGQQVTLSCSPISGHRSVSWYQQTPGQGLQFLFEYFSETQRNKGNFPGRFSGRQFSNSRSEMNVSTLELGDSALYLCASSLDEYEQYFGPGTRLTVT.

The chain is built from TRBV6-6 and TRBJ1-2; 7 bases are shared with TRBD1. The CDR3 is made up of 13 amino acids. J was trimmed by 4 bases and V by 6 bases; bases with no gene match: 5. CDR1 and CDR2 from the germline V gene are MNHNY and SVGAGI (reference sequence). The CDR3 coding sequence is TGTGCCAGCAGGGTGGACAGGTTCTATGGCTACACCTTC. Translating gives CASRVDRFYGYTF.

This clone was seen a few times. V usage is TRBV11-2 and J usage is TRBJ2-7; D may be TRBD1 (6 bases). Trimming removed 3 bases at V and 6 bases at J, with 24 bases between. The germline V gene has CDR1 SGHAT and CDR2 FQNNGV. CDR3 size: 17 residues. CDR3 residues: CASSFFPLGTNKTEQYF. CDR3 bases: TGTGCCAGCAGCTTTTTCCCCCTCGGGACAAACAAAACCGAGCAGTACTTC.

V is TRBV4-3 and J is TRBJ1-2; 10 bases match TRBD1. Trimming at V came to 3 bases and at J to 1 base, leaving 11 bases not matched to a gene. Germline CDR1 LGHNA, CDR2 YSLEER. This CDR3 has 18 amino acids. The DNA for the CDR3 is TGCGCCAGCAGCCAGGATCCCGGGACAGGGGTTTTTAACTATGGCTACACCTTC. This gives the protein CASSQDPGTGVFNYGYTF.

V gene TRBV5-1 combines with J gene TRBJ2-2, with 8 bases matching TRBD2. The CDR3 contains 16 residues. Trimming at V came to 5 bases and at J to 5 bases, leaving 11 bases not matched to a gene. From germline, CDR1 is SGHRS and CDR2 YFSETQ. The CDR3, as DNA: TGCGCCAGCAGACTGGAGTGGGCTAGCGGGACCGGGGAGCTGTTTTTT. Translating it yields CASRLEWASGTGELFF.

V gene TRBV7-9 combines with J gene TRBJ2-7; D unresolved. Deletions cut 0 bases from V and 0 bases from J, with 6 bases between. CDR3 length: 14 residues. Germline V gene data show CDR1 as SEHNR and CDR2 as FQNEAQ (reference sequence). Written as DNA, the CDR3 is TGTGCCAGCAGCTTAGCTATTAACTCCTACGAGCAGTACTTC. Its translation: CASSLAINSYEQYF.

In nucleotides, the CDR3 is TGTGCCAGCAGCCAATGGCGACAGGGGGTCGACGAGCAGTACTTC. It translates to CASSQWRQGVDEQYF. The chain carries TRBV16 and TRBJ2-7, with 9 bases that match TRBD1. Germline V lookup: CDR1 KGHSY, CDR2 FQNENV. With V trimmed by 1 base and J by 5 bases, 6 bases remained unmatched. This CDR3 is 15 amino acids long.